Listed here are 8 T cell receptor beta chains from one sample, sequenced in a study of cytomegalovirus exposure and HLA in healthy donors. 60 Vbeta and 13 Jbeta primers were used in PCR. The method was immunoSEQ multiplex PCR; TCRdb's version includes in-frame clones alone and lacks a portion of them. The sample holds 150,000 to 200,000 clones, about four fifths seen once. Sequenced sample: PBMCs. Receptor source: a woman younger than 30 in good health and CMV-seropositive.

J is TRBJ2-2 and V is TRBV7-2; unclear D gene. Germline V CDR1 and CDR2: SGHTA, FQGNSA. CDR3 size: 16 residues. Trimming took off 2 bases at V and 8 bases at J, with 18 bases between the two ends. CDR3 amino acids: CASSLSWLSPPGELFF. The CDR3 region has the DNA TGTGCCAGCAGCTTATCGTGGCTCAGTCCGCCGGGGGAGCTGTTTTTT.

The chain recombines TRBV10-3 with TRBJ1-2, with a tentative D call TRBD1 (5 bases). With 0 bases removed from V and 2 bases from J, the gap between germline ends came to 10 bases. Germline V CDR1 and CDR2: ENHRY, SYGVKD. This CDR3 region has 15 residues. The CDR3 loop is CAISESIDRNYGYTF. The CDR3, as DNA: TGTGCCATCAGTGAGTCCATCGACAGAAACTATGGCTACACCTTC.

The sample holds one count of this clone. This chain connects TRBV19 to TRBJ1-1, with D possibly matching TRBD1 (6 bases). V lost 4 bases to trimming and J lost 5 bases, with 17 bases between them. CDR1 and CDR2 from the germline V gene are LNHDA and SQIVND (reference sequence). The CDR3 runs 15 residues. The DNA of the CDR3 is TGTGCCAGTAGTAGTAGAGGTCAGGGGTGGACTGAAGCTTTCTTT. Amino acids: CASSSRGQGWTEAFF. Full variable domain (rest looked up from reference TRBV19 and TRBJ1-1): DGGITQSPKYLFRKEGQNVTLSCEQNLNHDAMYWYRQDPGQGLRLIYYSQIVNDFQKGDIAEGYSVSREKKESFPLTVTSAQKNPTAFYLCASSSRGQGWTEAFFGQGTRLTVV.

CDR3 in DNA: TGTGCCAGTAACGGGAGGGGCAGGGGATCCACAGATACGCAGTATTTT. Amino acids: CASNGRGRGSTDTQYF. This chain uses TRBV19 with TRBJ2-3; 8 bases map to TRBD2. In germline, CDR1 is LNHDA, CDR2 SQIVND (reference sequence). V gave up 7 bases and J gave up 2 bases; unmatched junction bases: 11. CDR3 length: 16 residues.

The chain recombines TRBV6-6 with TRBJ1-4; no reliable D call. Germline assignment: CDR1 MNHNY and CDR2 SVGAGI (reference sequence). V lost 0 bases to trimming and J lost 5 bases, with 10 bases between them. The CDR3 has 15 residues. CDR3 loop: CASSYSSRVNEKLFF. The CDR3 DNA reads as TGTGCCAGCAGTTACTCTTCGAGGGTGAATGAAAAACTGTTTTTT.

This clone appeared a few times. The V and J genes are TRBV29-1 and TRBJ1-1, with TRBD1 identical over 9 bases. Germline V lookup: CDR1 SQVTM, CDR2 ANQGSEA. V dropped 5 bases and J dropped 3; count of bases not matched to a gene: 4. The CDR3 loop spans 13 amino acids. Here the CDR3 DNA reads TGCAGCGTTCGACAGGGGGGGGACACTGAAGCTTTCTTT. Its translation: CSVRQGGDTEAFF.

J is TRBJ2-6 and V is TRBV6-4, with 7 bases matching TRBD1. Germline CDR1 and CDR2: MRHNA and SNTAGT. This CDR3 region has 15 residues. V lost 8 bases and J lost 0; bases outside the gene matches: 4. CDR3: CASGDSLSGANVLTF. For the CDR3, the DNA is TGTGCCAGCGGGGACAGCCTCTCTGGGGCCAACGTCCTGACTTTC.

The genes are TRBV7-9 and TRBJ1-1; a possible D gene is TRBD1 (6 bases). The CDR3 totals 16 residues. V gave up 5 bases and J gave up 0 bases, with 16 bases separating them. Germline CDR1 is SEHNR and CDR2 is FQNEAQ (reference sequence). The CDR3 here is CASSPLRTALNTEAFF. CDR3 bases: TGTGCCAGCAGCCCCCTGCGGACAGCGTTGAACACTGAAGCTTTCTTT.